This T cell receptor beta chain was documented in a study of spatial heterogeneity in lung cancer. About the research overall: Across tumor regions, counts of TCR transcripts showed a strong correlation with a T cell module score derived from matched bulk RNA-seq. The library had UMIs, and each TCR and UMI pair averaged more than ten raw reads.

TCRdb ran MiXCR on the 5' RACE reads and lists one entry per CDR3 protein. The top ten clones hold less than 9% of a sample with approximately 1,900 distinct CDR3 sequences, more than 5% of them seen once. General study results and limits: Tumor mutation count correlated with how many alpha and beta TCRs expanded intratumorally.

This clonotype is deemed medium-sized (0.01 to 0.1%). Its antigen is currently unknown. V was pared by 4 bases and J by 2 bases, with 14 bases between. The CDR3 length is 15 residues. This sample's time point: sample taken at primary tumor resection. Whole RNA, which was extracted from tumor, nontumor lung tissue or frozen PBMC, was sequenced without any cell sorting. The TCR comes from a male donor with early-stage non-small cell lung cancer. The chain uses TRBV12-3 or TRBV12-4 and TRBJ2-5; D remains ambiguous. Material: lung tumor tissue, obtained at surgery. CDR3 in amino acids: CASSSGSLEQETQYF. The CDR3 region has the DNA TGTGCCAGCAGTTCGGGTAGTTTAGAACAAGAGACCCAGTACTTC.